This T cell receptor beta chain appears in the sequencing data of a study of memory CD4+ T cells and cytomegalovirus serostatus. Study-level background: Of the healthy Belgian adults, 9 were CMV seropositive and approximately 24 seronegative. Study conclusions and caveats: Suggested: most of the CMV-linked TCR signature lies in CD4+ memory cells. Each of 60 to 80 CMV-associated TCRbeta sequences occurred in one to five individuals.

Details on this clone: Its antigen is still unknown.

Single viable CD3+CD4+CD8-CD45RO+ cells were sorted as the memory CD4+ T cells. After removal of 3 bases from V and 3 bases from J, the junction contained 3 bases not matched to a gene. The CDR3 has 14 amino acids. Germline loops: CDR1 SNHLY, CDR2 FYNNEI. Authors' data handling: Out-of-frame sequences were removed, leaving about 2,300,000 distinct TCRbeta sequences. Sequencing was performed with immunoSEQ multiplex PCR; in TCRdb, only in-frame clones are kept and a portion is missing. Clone size and the V and J calls come from that table; the DNA yielded D and trimming. The repertoire consists of some 57,000 clones, with roughly four fifths occurring once and the leading ten covering 0.7% to 0.85%.

The chain combines TRBV2 with TRBJ2-5; TRBD1 aligns across 8 bases. This sequence originates from an adult in good health and CMV-seronegative. Sequencing input: memory CD4+ T cells from blood. CDR3 sequence: CASSDTGGKETQYF. The CDR3 DNA reads TGTGCCAGCAGTGATACAGGGGGGAAAGAGACCCAGTACTTC. The full variable domain, its missing parts supplied by reference TRBV2 and TRBJ2-5, is EPEVTQTPSHQVTQMGQEVILRCVPISNHLYFYWYRQILGQKVEFLVSFYNNEISEKSEIFDDQFSVERPDGSNFTLKIRSTKLEDSAMYFCASSDTGGKETQYFGPGTRLLVL.